This T cell receptor (beta chain) was captured in a study of T cells in Graves' hyperthyroidism and ophthalmopathy. General observations from the study: Among thyroid clonotypes expanded above 0.001, most also appeared in blood.

This clonotype was found many times. Its specificity is unknown. Diagnosis rested on symptoms, serum thyroxine and TRAb, thyroid ultrasound, and orbital computed tomography. Blood from later-ophthalmopathy patients was taken at first hyperthyroidism diagnosis. A roughly 9.3 ml volume of fresh peripheral blood provided the PBMCs. The V gene's germline CDR1 is DFQATT and CDR2 SNEGSKA (reference sequence). Trimming took off 0 bases at V and 0 bases at J, with 17 bases between the two ends. The CDR3 has 17 amino acids. RNA transcripts provided the source from which TCR beta CDR3 regions were amplified. The study used the HTBI primer set for a first-round RT-PCR of the TCR CDR3. TCRdb re-called the multiplex PCR reads through MiXCR, storing one row per CDR3 protein. The data contain around 700,000 distinct CDR3 sequences, approximately 18% of them singletons.

This rearrangement joins TRBV20-1 to TRBJ1-2; D unclear. This TCR derives from a woman between 45 and 65 years old with Graves' hyperthyroidism that later progressed to Graves' ophthalmopathy. Sequenced sample: blood. In nucleotides, the CDR3 is TGCAGTGCTAGAGATGCGTATATAGACATAGCTAACTATGGCTACACCTTC. Translated, it gives CSARDAYIDIANYGYTF.